Detailed here is one T cell receptor (beta chain). Its antigen is not identified. The sample is drawn from a study of blood T cells in healthy people across ages. Study-wide results and caveats: Getting older went along with TCR beta diversity per million T cells dropping roughly linearly.

This CDR3 contains 15 residues. The germline V gene encodes CDR1 SGHAT and CDR2 FQNNGV. V was pared by 5 bases and J by 2 bases, with 16 bases between. Sample-barcoded 5' priming and a J-beta primer mix drove a second PCR of roughly 6 to 12 cycles. TCRdb recomputed calls from the 5' RACE reads with MiXCR, one row per CDR3 protein. The profile shows over a million distinct CDR3 sequences, around 39% of them singletons. The rearrangement joins TRBV11-2 to TRBJ2-7, with a tentative D call TRBD2 (7 bases). This sequence was found in a young woman in good health. The sample consisted of blood. The CDR3 DNA follows: TGTGCCAGCAGCCCACGAGGGGGGGTCCCCTACGAGCAGTACTTC. Protein: CASSPRGGVPYEQYF.